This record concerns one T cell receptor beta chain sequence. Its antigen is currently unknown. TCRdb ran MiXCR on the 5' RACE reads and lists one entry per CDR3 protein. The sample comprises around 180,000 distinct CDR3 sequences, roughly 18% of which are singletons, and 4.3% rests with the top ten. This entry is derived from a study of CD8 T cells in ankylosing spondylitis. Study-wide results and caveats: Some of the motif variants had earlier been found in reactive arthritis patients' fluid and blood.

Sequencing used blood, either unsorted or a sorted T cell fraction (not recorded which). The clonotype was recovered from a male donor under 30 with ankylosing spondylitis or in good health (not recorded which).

CDR3 in amino acids: CASTISGTSGRRTDTQYF. The CDR3 DNA reads TGTGCCAGCACTATAAGCGGGACTAGCGGGAGACGGACAGATACGCAGTATTTT. This chain links TRBV2 with TRBJ2-3; 14 nucleotides line up with TRBD2. Germline values: CDR1 SNHLY, CDR2 FYNNEI. J gave up 3 bases and V 7 bases, and 12 bases lay outside the gene matches. This CDR3 has 18 residues.